The next 4 T cell receptor beta chains were all read from a single sample in a study of monozygotic twins with inflammatory bowel disease. TCRdb re-called the 5' RACE reads; every CDR3 protein appears as one record, without DNA. The table counts 440,000 or so distinct CDR3 sequences; 2% to 3% lies in the top ten. The material sequenced was blood. These receptors were collected from a human donor with ulcerative colitis or Crohn's disease, or a healthy co-twin of an affected twin (not recorded which).

The chain recombines TRBV5-1 with TRBJ2-3. Germline V gene data show CDR1 as SGHRS and CDR2 as YFSETQ. This CDR3 is built from 15 residues. The CDR3 sequence is CASSLVSSAPDTQYF.

The chain is built from TRBV6-5 and TRBJ1-5. The CDR3 runs 16 residues. CDR1 and CDR2 from the germline V gene are MNHEY and SVGAGI. CDR3 sequence reads: CASSSKRGGWNQPQHF.

The gene calls are TRBV18 and TRBJ2-5; absent DNA, TCRdb's TRBD1 call cannot be checked. The CDR3 length is 11 residues. CDR1 KGHSH and CDR2 LQKENI come from the germline V gene. CDR3 in amino acids: CASSGAETQYF. The full variable domain, its missing parts supplied by reference TRBV18 and TRBJ2-5, is NAGVMQNPRHLVRRRGQEARLRCSPMKGHSHVYWYRQLPEEGLKFMVYLQKENIIDESGMPKERFSAEFPKEGPSILRIQQVVRGDSAAYFCASSGAETQYFGPGTRLLVL.

The V gene is TRBV28, the J gene TRBJ1-5; TCRdb calls TRBD1, which cannot be checked without DNA. The CDR3 has 16 amino acids. CDR1 and CDR2 from the germline V gene are MDHEN and SYDVKM. CDR3 sequence reads: CASSFGTVYSNQPQHF.